Listed here are 7 T cell receptor beta chains from one sample, sequenced in a study of OX40 agonist ivuxolimab in advanced cancers. Produced via immunoSEQ multiplex PCR; TCRdb's table is partial and in-frame only. The profile shows tens of thousands of clones, approximately 80% of them singletons. The sample in question was CD4+ or CD8+ T cells sorted from blood, obtained in a trial of the OX40 agonist ivuxolimab. The receptor set was obtained from an adult with an advanced solid tumor such as melanoma, head and neck, liver or kidney cancer.

J is TRBJ1-2 and V is TRBV2; 10 bases map to TRBD1. In germline, CDR1 is SNHLY, CDR2 FYNNEI. The CDR3 spans 13 residues. V shed 5 bases, J shed 8 bases, and the junction held 5 bases outside the gene matches. This CDR3 is CASSIDRGRGYTF. The DNA of the CDR3 is TGTGCCAGCAGTATTGACAGGGGGCGCGGCTACACCTTC.

This chain connects TRBV10-3 to TRBJ2-5; 7 nucleotides align to TRBD1. V lost 2 bases to trimming and J lost 3 bases; unmatched junction nucleotides: 3. The germline V gene has CDR1 ENHRY and CDR2 SYGVKD. The CDR3 has 14 residues. The CDR3 DNA reads as TGTGCCATCAGTGAGCTCGGGACAGAAGAGACCCAGTACTTC. It codes for CAISELGTEETQYF.

This clone was observed a few times. The chain joins TRBV11-3 to TRBJ2-4, with D perhaps assigned TRBD1 or TRBD2 (5 bases each). V dropped 5 bases and J dropped 0 bases, with 14 bases sitting between them. Germline V lookup: CDR1 SGHNT, CDR2 YENEEA. The length of the CDR3 is 16 residues. CDR3 coding DNA: TGTGCCAGCAGCGGTGGGACCACGGCAGCCAAAAACATTCAGTACTTC. Its protein product is CASSGGTTAAKNIQYF.

The chain couples TRBV7-9 to TRBJ2-1; D unclear. Germline assignment: CDR1 SEHNR and CDR2 FQNEAQ (reference sequence). This CDR3 has 12 amino acids. The V end lost 1 base, the J end lost 7 bases, and 5 bases lay between the germline ends. This CDR3 reads CASSLVRNEQFF. The CDR3 DNA is TGTGCCAGCAGCTTAGTCAGGAATGAGCAGTTCTTC.

This clone has more than one count but fewer than ten. V and J are TRBV7-3 and TRBJ1-3, with 7 bases matching TRBD1. This CDR3 has 12 amino acids. The junction had 10 bases not matched to a gene; V was cut back by 4 bases and J by 16 bases. Germline values: CDR1 SGHTA, CDR2 FQGTGA. The CDR3: CASSSPGQPQYF. CDR3 DNA sequence: TGTGCCAGCAGCTCACCGGGACAGCCACAGTATTTT.

This clone has just one count. The V and J genes are TRBV19 and TRBJ2-7; the match to TRBD1 covers 11 bases. V gave up 8 bases and J gave up 1 base; unmatched junction bases: 7. The CDR3 is made up of 15 amino acids. Germline loops: CDR1 LNHDA, CDR2 SQIVND (reference sequence). DNA for the CDR3: TGTGCCAGTTCTCGGGGACAGGGGGTTTCCTACGAGCAGTACTTC. This encodes CASSRGQGVSYEQYF.

The J gene is TRBJ2-5, the V gene TRBV7-9; the match to TRBD1 covers 9 bases. Losses at the gene ends were 4 bases for V and 5 bases for J; bases not matched to a gene: 8. This CDR3 has 15 residues. From germline, CDR1 is SEHNR and CDR2 FQNEAQ (reference sequence). The CDR3, as DNA: TGTGCCAGCAGCTGGGACAGGGTTTCAGGGGAGACCCAGTACTTC. It translates to CASSWDRVSGETQYF.